Presented here are 8 T cell receptor beta chains from one specimen sequenced in a study of shared clonotypes between healthy human individuals. Sequenced by immunoSEQ multiplex PCR; TCRdb stores in-frame clones only, minus some. The sample has about 2.2 million clones; more than 85% are singletons. The naive CD8 subset, CD45RO-negative cells positively selected for CCR7, excluded terminally differentiated effector memory CD45RA+ cells. Sequenced material: naive CD8+ T cells from PBMCs. These receptors originate from a man younger than 35 in good health. Some clones in this sample may be carry-over from other donors' samples.

The chain has TRBV6-1 and TRBJ2-7, with D perhaps matching TRBD2 (6 bases). Trimming left V 3 bases short and J 7 bases short, with 25 bases between. CDR3 length: 17 residues. CDR1 MNHNS and CDR2 SASEGT come from the germline V gene. Written as DNA, the CDR3 is TGTGCCAGCAGTGATCCTGAGGGAGGACCCGGGATTGAGGAGCAGTACTTC. Protein: CASSDPEGGPGIEEQYF.

The genes are TRBV27 and TRBJ2-7; tentatively, D is TRBD1 or TRBD2 (6 bases each). The CDR3 is 16 amino acids. Trimming took 2 bases from V and 3 from J, leaving 17 bases between them. Germline CDR1 is MNHEY and CDR2 is SMNVEV (reference sequence). CDR3 sequence: CASSLNSGDTNYEQYF. The CDR3 coding sequence is TGTGCCAGCAGTTTAAATTCGGGGGACACAAACTACGAGCAGTACTTC.

Turning to this clone: The sample holds other DNA sequences that translate to the same CDR3. The CDR3 here is CASSQRGPSYEQYF. The DNA of the CDR3 is TGTGCCAGCAGCCAAAGGGGACCGTCCTACGAGCAGTACTTC. This chain connects TRBV14 to TRBJ2-7, with D possibly being TRBD1 or TRBD2 (5 bases each). The germline CDR1 and CDR2 sequences are SGHDN and FVKESK. The CDR3 is 14 amino acids. The ends were cut back, 2 bases at V and 1 base at J, with 9 bases in the middle.

This clone was seen a single time. The chain recombines TRBV10-1 with TRBJ2-3, with D perhaps TRBD2 (6 bases). The V and J ends lost 5 bases and 0 bases respectively, with 12 bases between them. The germline gives CDR1 WNHNN, CDR2 SYGVQD (reference sequence). The CDR3 has 15 residues. CDR3 residues: CASSKTRVSTDTQYF. CDR3 nucleotides: TGCGCCAGCAGTAAGACTAGAGTAAGCACAGATACGCAGTATTTT.

The rearrangement uses TRBV7-9 and TRBJ2-5; tentatively, D is TRBD1 (5 bases). Trimming took off 4 bases at V and 9 bases at J, with 12 bases between the two ends. This CDR3 spans 12 amino acids. Germline CDR1 and CDR2: SEHNR and FQNEAQ (reference sequence). The CDR3 region has the DNA TGTGCCAGCAGCTCCGACAGAGTGGCCCAGTACTTC. Its protein product is CASSSDRVAQYF.

This chain links TRBV14 with TRBJ1-1, with TRBD1 as a possible D gene (6 bases). V lost 3 bases and J lost 3, with 14 bases in between. Per germline, CDR1 SGHDN and CDR2 FVKESK. The CDR3 runs to 15 residues. The DNA of the CDR3 is TGTGCCAGCAGCCAGAGGGGGTTCGGGTACACTGAAGCTTTCTTT. Translated, it gives CASSQRGFGYTEAFF.

The V call is TRBV29-1, the J call TRBJ2-5, with D tentatively TRBD2 (6 bases). CDR3 length: 14 amino acids. V dropped 6 bases and J dropped 0 bases, with 14 bases sitting between them. The germline V gene has CDR1 SQVTM and CDR2 ANQGSEA. CDR3 DNA: TGCAGCGTGGAGGGATCTAGGTACCAAGAGACCCAGTACTTC. Protein product: CSVEGSRYQETQYF. Full variable domain (rest looked up from reference TRBV29-1 and TRBJ2-5): SAVISQKPSRDICQRGTSLTIQCQVDSQVTMMFWYRQQPGQSLTLIATANQGSEATYESGFVIDKFPISRPNLTFSTLTVSNMSPEDSSIYLCSVEGSRYQETQYFGPGTRLLVL.

Regarding this clone: Other DNA sequences within the sample encode an identical CDR3. J is TRBJ2-7 and V is TRBV5-6; 7 bases line up with TRBD2. Germline-derived CDR1 and CDR2 are SGHDT and YYEEEE. V lost 0 bases and J lost 3; bases outside the gene matches: 3. The CDR3 sequence is 14 residues long. The CDR3 reads CASSLGLADYEQYF. The CDR3 coding sequence is TGTGCCAGCAGCTTGGGGCTAGCGGACTACGAGCAGTACTTC.